Each of the 16 T cell receptor beta chains below was sequenced from the same sample in a study of Graves' ophthalmopathy and Graves' hyperthyroidism. Amplification from RNA transcripts yielded the TCR beta CDR3 regions. HTBI primers were employed in first-round RT-PCR, then a second-round multiplex PCR followed. TCRdb passed the multiplex PCR reads through MiXCR, listing each CDR3 protein once. The data contain 300,000 to 400,000 distinct CDR3 sequences, roughly a sixth of them singletons. Material for sequencing was peripheral blood. These receptors all stem from an adult woman with stable Graves' hyperthyroidism.

This chain links TRBV5-1 with TRBJ1-2, with D unclear. Germline CDR1 reads SGHRS; CDR2 reads YFSETQ. The germline V and J ends were trimmed by 0 bases and 7 bases, with 13 bases remaining between them. There are 14 residues in the CDR3. The CDR3 here is CASSLGQRMAGYTF. For the CDR3, the DNA is TGCGCCAGCAGCTTGGGGCAGCGGATGGCTGGCTACACCTTC. Supplemented by reference TRBV5-1 and TRBJ1-2, the full variable domain reads KAGVTQTPRYLIKTRGQQVTLSCSPISGHRSVSWYQQTPGQGLQFLFEYFSETQRNKGNFPGRFSGRQFSNSRSEMNVSTLELGDSALYLCASSLGQRMAGYTFGSGTRLTVV.

At least ten counts were recorded for this clonotype. This sequence joins TRBV6-5 and TRBJ2-7; no reliable D call. V lost 0 bases to trimming and J lost 3 bases, with 12 bases between them. CDR1 and CDR2 (germline): MNHEY, SVGAGI. This CDR3 region has 15 residues. The CDR3 DNA reads TGTGCCAGCAGTTACTCGAGTGGCTCCTTCTACGAGCAGTACTTC. Its protein is CASSYSSGSFYEQYF.

V is TRBV5-1 and J is TRBJ2-2; no clear D gene. The ends were cut back, 0 bases at V and 4 bases at J, with 10 bases in the middle. The CDR3 covers 15 residues. The germline V gene encodes CDR1 SGHRS and CDR2 YFSETQ. CDR3 bases: TGCGCCAGCAGCTTGGACAGTTGGGGCACCGGGGAGCTGTTTTTT. This translates into CASSLDSWGTGELFF. The full variable domain, completed using reference TRBV5-1 and TRBJ2-2, is KAGVTQTPRYLIKTRGQQVTLSCSPISGHRSVSWYQQTPGQGLQFLFEYFSETQRNKGNFPGRFSGRQFSNSRSEMNVSTLELGDSALYLCASSLDSWGTGELFFGEGSRLTVL.

The V call is TRBV25-1, the J call TRBJ2-6; TRBD1 agrees at 8 bases. Trimming at V came to 4 bases and at J to 2 bases, leaving 19 bases not matched to a gene. CDR1 and CDR2 (germline): MGHDK, SYGVNS. This CDR3 region has 21 residues. The CDR3 spells CASSGRQAWAGGFTGANVLTF. Written as DNA, the CDR3 is TGTGCCAGCAGTGGGCGACAAGCTTGGGCAGGGGGCTTCACTGGGGCCAACGTCCTGACTTTC.

The chain is built from TRBV11-1 and TRBJ2-7; TRBD2 aligns across 13 bases. V lost 5 bases to trimming and J lost 0 bases; unmatched junction nucleotides: 4. CDR3 length equals 16 residues. The V gene's germline CDR1 is SGHAT and CDR2 FQDESV (reference sequence). This CDR3 is CASSGTSGKSSYEQYF. CDR3 nucleotide sequence: TGTGCCAGCAGCGGGACTAGCGGGAAAAGCTCCTACGAGCAGTACTTC.

In this sample, this clonotype turned up many times. This chain joins TRBV4-1 and TRBJ1-5; D is unresolved. CDR1 is MGHRA and CDR2 is YSYEKL in the germline V gene. The CDR3 extends over 13 amino acids. Trimming cost V 1 base and J 4 bases, with 5 bases left between them. CDR3 nucleotide sequence: TGCGCCAGCAGCCAAGCTGATAATCAGCCCCAGCATTTT. Its translation is CASSQADNQPQHF.

J is TRBJ1-2 and V is TRBV6-5, with D perhaps matching TRBD1 (5 bases). Trimming removed 5 bases at V and 2 bases at J, with 18 bases between. Germline-derived CDR1 and CDR2 are MNHEY and SVGAGI. The CDR3 has 16 amino acids. CDR3 nucleotides: TGTGCCAGCAGTAACGACATGTCCGGGGGGAACTATGGCTACACCTTC. Its translation: CASSNDMSGGNYGYTF.

This clonotype was observed many times. This sequence joins TRBV2 and TRBJ2-7; TRBD2 matches 10 bases. Losses at the gene ends were 0 bases for V and 1 base for J; bases not matched to a gene: 9. Germline CDR1 reads SNHLY; CDR2 reads FYNNEI. The CDR3 extends over 18 amino acids. The CDR3 DNA sequence: TGTGCCAGCAGTGAAGCTCGGCGGGCTAGCGGGGGATCCTACGAGCAGTACTTC. Translation gives CASSEARRASGGSYEQYF.

This chain joins TRBV6-1 and TRBJ2-5; D perhaps matches TRBD1 (6 bases). The end of the DNA fits TRBJ2-7 better, so the J call may be wrong. This CDR3 region has 16 residues. Germline values: CDR1 MNHNS, CDR2 SASEGT. The CDR3 sequence: CASSEAGARSSYEQYF. Written as DNA, the CDR3 is TGTGCCAGCAGTGAAGCGGGGGCTAGGAGCTCCTACGAGCAGTACTTC.

V and J are TRBV15 and TRBJ2-7; D unclear. The CDR3 consists of 13 residues. Trimming took off 1 base at V and 5 bases at J, with 9 bases between the two ends. Germline assignment: CDR1 LNHNV and CDR2 YYDKDF (reference sequence). CDR3 sequence: CATSRGWDNEQYF. The CDR3 nucleotides read TGTGCCACCAGCAGAGGTTGGGATAACGAGCAGTACTTC.

There are many counts of this clonotype. This sequence joins TRBV19 and TRBJ2-2; no reliable D call. The CDR3 covers 14 residues. CDR1 and CDR2 from the germline V gene are LNHDA and SQIVND (reference sequence). Trimming took off 3 bases at V and 4 bases at J, with 9 bases between the two ends. The CDR3 region is CASSIDDSTGELFF. CDR3 nucleotides: TGTGCCAGTAGTATCGACGATTCCACCGGGGAGCTGTTTTTT.

In its sample, this clonotype was seen many times. The chain recombines TRBV20-1 with TRBJ1-1; tentative D call: TRBD1 (6 bases). V lost 5 bases to trimming and J lost 6 bases, with 16 bases between them. The CDR3 contains 13 residues. Germline CDR1 DFQATT, CDR2 SNEGSKA (reference sequence). The CDR3 DNA reads TGCAGTGCTCCCGGGGGGGGGCTCCCTGAAGCTTTCTTT. Protein product: CSAPGGGLPEAFF.

The J gene is TRBJ1-5, the V gene TRBV20-1, with 8 nucleotides matching TRBD1. With V trimmed by 3 bases and J by 3 bases, 1 base remained unmatched. Germline lookup yields CDR1 DFQATT and CDR2 SNEGSKA (reference sequence). The CDR3 is made up of 13 amino acids. Here the CDR3 reads CSARTGANQPQHF. The DNA for the CDR3 is TGCAGTGCTAGGACAGGGGCCAATCAGCCCCAGCATTTT.

This clonotype was detected many times. The gene calls are TRBV15 and TRBJ2-2; D unclear. V was trimmed by 0 bases and J by 6 bases, leaving 2 bases between them. The CDR3 length is 12 residues. The germline gives CDR1 LNHNV, CDR2 YYDKDF (reference sequence). The CDR3 region is CATSRDAGELFF. CDR3 sequence (DNA): TGTGCCACCAGCAGAGATGCCGGGGAGCTGTTTTTT.

There are many counts of this clonotype. The rearrangement uses TRBV7-2 and TRBJ1-5; the D is unclear. Trimming removed 3 bases at V and 9 bases at J, with 30 bases between. CDR1 is SGHTA, CDR2 FQGNSA, per germline. CDR3 length: 19 residues. The CDR3 DNA follows: TGTGCCAGCAGCTTTTTAGGGTCACGGGTGGGCGGAAGTCCAGGGCCCCAGCATTTT. Protein product: CASSFLGSRVGGSPGPQHF.

This clonotype has just a few counts. This chain connects TRBV18 to TRBJ1-3, with unresolved D. V was pared by 2 bases and J by 1 base, with 9 bases between. Germline CDR1 KGHSH, CDR2 LQKENI. CDR3 length: 15 amino acids. In nucleotides, the CDR3 is TGTGCCAGCTCACCAGGCCTTATTTCTGGAAACACCATATATTTT. As protein: CASSPGLISGNTIYF.